This TCR beta chain was sequenced in a study of control samples from healthy donors and cancer patients. Sequencing was performed with immunoSEQ multiplex PCR; in TCRdb, only in-frame clones are kept and a portion is missing. The sample lists around 150,000 clones; around 94% were seen once. The V and J ends lost 5 bases and 6 bases, in that order; junction bases with no gene match: 13. The CDR3 totals 16 residues. Germline V gives CDR1 LNHDA, CDR2 SQIVND (reference sequence). Sequenced: PBMCs. The chain combines TRBV19 with TRBJ2-7; 10 bases align to TRBD1. The origin of this receptor is a man between 60 and 70 years old with colorectal cancer. CDR3 residues: CASSPIRGTGAGEQYF. CDR3 in DNA: TGTGCCAGTAGTCCCATCAGGGGGACAGGGGCCGGCGAGCAGTACTTC.